Listed below are T cell receptor beta chains from one sample, sequenced in a study of CD8+CD57+ T cells in acquired aplastic anemia. One entry per CDR3 protein results from TCRdb running MiXCR on the reads. The sample has fewer than 300,000 distinct CDR3 sequences, about 80% seen once. Sequencing was done on a sample of sorted CD4+, CD8+, or CD8+CD57+ T cells (not recorded which) from PBMCs. These TCRs come from a human donor with aplastic anemia. The CDR3 runs from the conserved cysteine through the conserved F or W. The order of the fields is J gene, V gene, D gene, clone size, CDR3 DNA, CDR3 protein. D genes are given only for firm matches. Only part of the rows carry a size: once, few, many, or a class if the clone is expanded.

>TRBJ2-7|TRBV6-5|TRBD1|few
TGTGCCAGCAGTTACCAACCGGGACAGGGGCGAGGCGAGCAGTACTTC
CASSYQPGQGRGEQYF
>TRBJ2-1|TRBV20-1|-|-
TGCAGTGCTACTCCAGGGGGGAATGAGCAGTTCTTC
CSATPGGNEQFF
>TRBJ2-4|TRBV7-9|-|-
TGTGCCAGCGGCGGAGCTGGGAGCATTGAGTACTTC
CASGGAGSIEYF
>TRBJ2-3|TRBV15|-|-
TGTGCCACCAGCAGAGGCAGCGAGCAACAGTATTTT
CATSRGSEQQYF
>TRBJ2-3|TRBV7-9|-|-
TGTGCCAGCAGCCGAGTGGACACAGATACGCAGTATTTT
CASSRVDTDTQYF
>TRBJ1-2|TRBV9|-|once
TGTGCCAGCAGCGGGGGTTCAGGGACGCAGTATTTTTACACCTTC
CASSGGSGTQYFYTF
>TRBJ1-1|TRBV19|-|-
TGTGCCAGTAGTTCGGGTATTGAAGCTTTCTTT
CASSSGIEAFF
>TRBJ2-2|TRBV2|-|-
TGTGCCAGCACTGGCTCCGGGGAGCTGTTTTTT
CASTGSGELFF
>TRBJ2-7|TRBV7-6|TRBD2|-
TGTGCCAGCAGCGTAGGCGGGAGGAGACTAGCCTCCCAGCAGTACTTC
CASSVGGRRLASQQYF
>TRBJ2-3|TRBV7-2|-|once
TGTGCCAGCAGCCCCGGGGCTCCCGGGAAAGATACCCAGTATTTT
CASSPGAPGKDTQYF
>TRBJ1-6|TRBV25-1|-|-
TGTGCCTGCGGAACAGGGAGCAATTCACCCCTCCACTTT
CACGTGSNSPLHF
>TRBJ2-6|TRBV7-8|-|-
TGTGCCAGCAGCTTAGCGGCAGACTCTAATAGCAATCTGCTGACTTTC
CASSLAADSNSNLLTF
>TRBJ2-3|TRBV2|TRBD2|many
TGTGCCAGCAGTGTACGACTAGCGGGGATCACAGATACGCAGTATTTT
CASSVRLAGITDTQYF
>TRBJ2-3|TRBV7-8|-|-
TGTGCCAGCGGCGACGCGGGCGGAGATGCTACGTATTTT
CASGDAGGDATYF
>TRBJ2-3|TRBV25-1|-|-
TGTGCCAGCAGCGTAGCAAGCGGTAGCACAGATACGCAGTATTTT
CASSVASGSTDTQYF
>TRBJ1-1|TRBV2|-|-
TGTGCCAGCGGGGCTCCCAACCCGACCGAAGCTTTCTTT
CASGAPNPTEAFF
>TRBJ2-7|TRBV2|TRBD1|few
TGTGCCAGCAGAGGCAGGGGGCTGAAAAGCTCCTACGAGCAGTACTTC
CASRGRGLKSSYEQYF
>TRBJ2-3|TRBV7-2|TRBD2|-
TGTGCCAGCAGCTCAGTTAGCGGGCGCGAGGATACGCATTTT
CASSSVSGREDTHF
>TRBJ2-1|TRBV20-1|TRBD1|-
TGCAGTGCTAGTTGGGCAGGGGGAATGGTCTACAATGAGCAGTTCTTC
CSASWAGGMVYNEQFF
>TRBJ2-5|TRBV9|-|many
TGTGCCAGCAGCTCCTCAGGGGAGGAACAAGAGACCCAGTACTTC
CASSSSGEEQETQYF
>TRBJ2-4|TRBV5-5|-|-
TGTGCCAGCAGCTTGGATGGGGACATTCAGTACTTC
CASSLDGDIQYF
>TRBJ2-3|TRBV7-9|TRBD2|once
TGTGCCAGCGGCTACGAGAGAACCGGGGGGAAGGATTTT
CASGYERTGGKDF
>TRBJ2-1|TRBV7-3|-|-
TGTGCCAGCTGCTGGGCGGGGACCTACATTGAGCAGTTCTTC
CASCWAGTYIEQFF
>TRBJ1-1|TRBV9|-|-
TGTGCCAGCGGCGCTAGGGGGACCACTGAAGCTTTCTTT
CASGARGTTEAFF
>TRBJ1-1|TRBV7-3|-|-
TGTGCCAGCAGTTCTAGCAGGACTTGGGGTGAGACCCAGTTT
CASSSSRTWGETQF
>TRBJ1-3|TRBV7-9|-|-
TGTGCCAGCAGCTTAGTACCGGGCTCTGGAAACACCACATGTTTT
CASSLVPGSGNTTCF
>TRBJ1-1|TRBV19|-|-
TGTGCCAGTAGTAATTCCCTGAACACTGAAGCTTTCTTT
CASSNSLNTEAFF
>TRBJ1-2|TRBV20-1|TRBD1|-
TGCAGTGCTAGGGACAGGGACGGCTACACCTTC
CSARDRDGYTF
>TRBJ2-3|TRBV2|-|few
TGTGCCAGCAGTGATGTCGGGACAGATACGCAGTATTTT
CASSDVGTDTQYF
>TRBJ2-5|TRBV2|-|-
TGTGCCACCGGCGGCGGCTGCACCCAAGAGACCCAGTACTTC
CATGGGCTQETQYF
>TRBJ1-6|TRBV9|-|-
TGTGCCAGCAGCGTAGCCGCCTTTGATTCACCCCTCCACTTT
CASSVAAFDSPLHF
>TRBJ2-7|TRBV9|-|-
TGTGCCAGCAGCGTAGGGTCTGGTACGCCGTATTTTTACGAGCAGTACTTC
CASSVGSGTPYFYEQYF
>TRBJ2-3|TRBV9|-|-
TGTGCCAGCCCGGGACACATACCTACAATGAGGAATTTT
CASPGHIPTMRNF